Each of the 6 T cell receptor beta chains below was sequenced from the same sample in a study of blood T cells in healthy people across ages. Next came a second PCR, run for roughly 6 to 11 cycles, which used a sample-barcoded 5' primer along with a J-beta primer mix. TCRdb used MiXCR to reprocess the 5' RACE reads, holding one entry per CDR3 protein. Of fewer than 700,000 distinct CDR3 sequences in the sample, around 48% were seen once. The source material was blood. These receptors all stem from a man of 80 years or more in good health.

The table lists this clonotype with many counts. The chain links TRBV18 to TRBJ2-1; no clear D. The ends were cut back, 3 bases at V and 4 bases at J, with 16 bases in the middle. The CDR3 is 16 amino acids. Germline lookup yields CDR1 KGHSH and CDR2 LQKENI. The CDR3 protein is CASSPSVQAIYNEQFF. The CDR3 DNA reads TGTGCCAGCTCACCCTCGGTCCAGGCGATATACAATGAGCAGTTCTTC. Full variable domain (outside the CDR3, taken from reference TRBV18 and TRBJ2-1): NAGVMQNPRHLVRRRGQEARLRCSPMKGHSHVYWYRQLPEEGLKFMVYLQKENIIDESGMPKERFSAEFPKEGPSILRIQQVVRGDSAAYFCASSPSVQAIYNEQFFGPGTRLTVL.

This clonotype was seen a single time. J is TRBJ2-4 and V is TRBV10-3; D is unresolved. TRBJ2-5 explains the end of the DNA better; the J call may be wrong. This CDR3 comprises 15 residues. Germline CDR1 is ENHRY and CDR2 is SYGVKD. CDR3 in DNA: TGTGCCATCAGTGAGGCGTGGGGATTCCGAGAGACCCAGTACTTC. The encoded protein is CAISEAWGFRETQYF.

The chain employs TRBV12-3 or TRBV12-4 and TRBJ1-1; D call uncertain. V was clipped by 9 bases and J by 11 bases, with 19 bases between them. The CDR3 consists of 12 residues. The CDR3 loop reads CASVGSAVTAFF. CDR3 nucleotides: TGTGCCAGTGTGGGGAGCGCTGTGACGGCTTTCTTT.

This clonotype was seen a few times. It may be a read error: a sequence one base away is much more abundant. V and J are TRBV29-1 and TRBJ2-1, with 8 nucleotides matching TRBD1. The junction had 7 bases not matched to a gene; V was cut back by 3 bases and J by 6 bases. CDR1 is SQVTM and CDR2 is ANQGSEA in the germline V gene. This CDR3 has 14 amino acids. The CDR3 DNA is TGCAGCGTTGAGGTAGGACAGGGAATCAATGAGCAGTTCTTC. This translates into CSVEVGQGINEQFF.

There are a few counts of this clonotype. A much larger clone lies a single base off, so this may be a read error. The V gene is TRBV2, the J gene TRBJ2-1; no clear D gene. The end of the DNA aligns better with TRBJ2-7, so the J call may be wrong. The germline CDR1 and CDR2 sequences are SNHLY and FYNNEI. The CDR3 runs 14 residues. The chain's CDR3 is CASSLDGPYNEQYF. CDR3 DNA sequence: TGTGCCAGCAGTTTGGACGGCCCCTACAATGAGCAGTACTTC.

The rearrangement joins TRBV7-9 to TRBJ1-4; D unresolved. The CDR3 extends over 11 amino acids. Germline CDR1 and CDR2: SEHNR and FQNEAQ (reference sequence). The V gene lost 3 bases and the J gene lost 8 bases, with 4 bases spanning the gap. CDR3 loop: CASSFREKLFF. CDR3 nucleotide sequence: TGTGCCAGCAGCTTCAGGGAAAAACTGTTTTTT. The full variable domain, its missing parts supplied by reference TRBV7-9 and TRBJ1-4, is DTGVSQNPRHKITKRGQNVTFRCDPISEHNRLYWYRQTLGQGPEFLTYFQNEAQLEKSRLLSDRFSAERPKGSFSTLEIQRTEQGDSAMYLCASSFREKLFFGSGTQLSVL.